These 18 T cell receptor beta chains came from one sample sequenced in a study of response to subunit inactivated influenza vaccine. TCRdb recomputed calls from the RT-PCR reads with MiXCR, one row per CDR3 protein. The sample contains about 500,000 distinct CDR3 sequences, approximately 17% of which appear only once. The sample here was CD4+ T cells sorted from PBMCs, taken approximately 25 months after vaccination. The receptors were gathered from a man aged 50-75 years who received an inactivated influenza vaccine.

This clonotype has a single count. V is TRBV7-9 and J is TRBJ2-7, with TRBD1 as a possible D gene (7 bases). The CDR3 spans 15 residues. The V end lost 5 bases, the J end lost 5 bases, and 19 bases lay between the germline ends. Germline CDR1 SEHNR, CDR2 FQNEAQ (reference sequence). The CDR3 DNA follows: TGTGCCAGCAGCCCTGTCGTACAGGGGAGGCACGAGCAGTACTTC. Protein product: CASSPVVQGRHEQYF.

The rearrangement joins TRBV5-6 to TRBJ1-2; the match to TRBD1 covers 9 bases. Unmatched junction bases numbered 7, after V lost 5 bases and J lost 2 bases. The V gene's germline CDR1 is SGHDT and CDR2 YYEEEE. The CDR3 is 15 amino acids. CDR3 in amino acids: CASRPGQGGNYGYTF. The CDR3 DNA sequence: TGTGCCAGCAGACCGGGACAGGGCGGCAACTATGGCTACACCTTC.

This clonotype appeared a few times. This chain joins TRBV20-1 and TRBJ2-2, with TRBD2 identical over 12 bases. V was pared by 5 bases and J by 3 bases, with 4 bases of the junction left unmatched. The length of the CDR3 is 15 residues. Germline V gene sequence: CDR1 DFQATT, CDR2 SNEGSKA (reference sequence). The DNA of the CDR3 is TGCAGTGCTCAACTAGCGGGAGGTTACACCGGGGAGCTGTTTTTT. This encodes CSAQLAGGYTGELFF.

This sequence joins TRBV29-1 and TRBJ2-5; D is possibly TRBD2 (6 bases). CDR3 length: 12 residues. Deletions cut 4 bases from V and 5 bases from J, with 11 bases between. Germline values: CDR1 SQVTM, CDR2 ANQGSEA. CDR3 sequence (DNA): TGCAGCGTTGGAGGAAGCGGGGAGACCCAGTACTTC. This translates into CSVGGSGETQYF.

The chain carries TRBV3-1 and TRBJ1-1; no definite D call. Germline CDR1 is LGHDT and CDR2 is YNNKEL (reference sequence). Trimming shortened V by 3 bases and J by 1 base, and 6 bases separated the two germline ends. There are 13 residues in the CDR3. The CDR3 coding sequence is TGTGCCAGCAGCCAGTTTGAGAACACTGAAGCTTTCTTT. Its protein product is CASSQFENTEAFF.

J is TRBJ2-1 and V is TRBV18; D call uncertain. Germline V gives CDR1 KGHSH, CDR2 LQKENI. This CDR3 region has 14 residues. V lost 2 bases and J 6 bases, leaving 11 bases between the germline ends. The CDR3 here is CASSPSSSTNEQFF. The CDR3 DNA is TGTGCCAGCTCACCAAGCTCCAGCACCAATGAGCAGTTCTTC. Full variable domain (missing parts from reference TRBV18 and TRBJ2-1): NAGVMQNPRHLVRRRGQEARLRCSPMKGHSHVYWYRQLPEEGLKFMVYLQKENIIDESGMPKERFSAEFPKEGPSILRIQQVVRGDSAAYFCASSPSSSTNEQFFGPGTRLTVL.

V gene TRBV3-1 combines with J gene TRBJ2-7; the match to TRBD2 covers 7 bases. With 2 bases clipped from V and 2 bases from J, the junction kept 9 bases outside the gene matches. This CDR3 spans 16 amino acids. Germline V gene sequence: CDR1 LGHDT, CDR2 YNNKEL (reference sequence). The CDR3 bases are TGTGCCAGCAGCCAAAATCAGGGAGGGTTGGCCTACGAGCAGTACTTC. Translation gives CASSQNQGGLAYEQYF.

The CDR3 sequence: CASRSHSGSFSGELFF. The DNA of the CDR3 is TGTGCCAGTAGATCCCATAGCGGGAGTTTCTCCGGGGAGCTGTTTTTT. This rearrangement joins TRBV19 to TRBJ2-2, with TRBD2 matching over 9 bases. CDR1 is LNHDA and CDR2 is SQIVND in the germline V gene (reference sequence). This CDR3 has 16 amino acids. Germline trimming cut 6 bases from V and 6 bases from J; bases unmatched to any gene: 11.

The V gene is TRBV5-1, the J gene TRBJ2-5; D may be TRBD2 (5 bases). The CDR3 sequence is 16 residues long. CDR1 SGHRS and CDR2 YFSETQ come from the germline V gene. Trimming shortened V by 4 bases and J by 2 bases, and 18 bases separated the two germline ends. CDR3 bases: TGCGCCAGCAGCCGGACCCTTACCGGAGGTCAAGAGACCCAGTACTTC. Its translation is CASSRTLTGGQETQYF.

This clonotype was seen a handful of times. The chain combines TRBV20-1 with TRBJ2-3; no clear D gene. CDR3 length: 14 residues. The germline CDR1 and CDR2 sequences are DFQATT and SNEGSKA (reference sequence). V was trimmed by 4 bases and J by 2 bases, leaving 13 bases between them. This CDR3 is CSAKWAPNTDTQYF. CDR3 nucleotide sequence: TGCAGTGCTAAATGGGCCCCGAACACAGATACGCAGTATTTT.

The rearrangement uses TRBV3-1 and TRBJ2-4, with D uncertain. Trimming cost V 2 bases and J 0 bases, with 11 bases left between them. CDR1 is LGHDT, CDR2 YNNKEL, per germline (reference sequence). The CDR3 has 16 residues. This chain's CDR3 is CASSQSITLAKNIQYF. The CDR3 DNA reads TGTGCCAGCAGCCAATCTATCACCTTAGCCAAAAACATTCAGTACTTC.

In this sample, this clonotype turned up a few times. V and J are TRBV6-5 and TRBJ1-2, with a weak D call TRBD1 (5 bases). The CDR3 is 16 residues long. V lost 2 bases to trimming and J lost 4 bases, with 17 bases between them. Germline V gene data show CDR1 as MNHEY and CDR2 as SVGAGI. The CDR3: CASSYDIQGAIYGYTF. Here the CDR3 DNA reads TGTGCCAGCAGTTACGATATTCAGGGAGCTATCTATGGCTACACCTTC.

This clonotype was picked up a small number of times. The gene calls are TRBV20-1 and TRBJ2-1; TRBD2 matches 10 bases. Per germline, CDR1 DFQATT and CDR2 SNEGSKA (reference sequence). The CDR3 contains 14 residues. V dropped 6 bases and J dropped 9; count of bases not matched to a gene: 11. For the CDR3, the DNA is TGCAGTGCGACTAAATCTAGCGGGGGTAGTGAGCAGTTCTTC. Amino acid sequence: CSATKSSGGSEQFF.

This clonotype was found a few times. The chain couples TRBV29-1 to TRBJ2-1; perhaps TRBD1 as D (5 bases). Trimming took off 3 bases at V and 15 bases at J, with 15 bases between the two ends. Germline V gene data show CDR1 as SQVTM and CDR2 as ANQGSEA. The CDR3 sequence is 11 residues long. The CDR3 protein is CSVENQGRRFF. CDR3 in DNA: TGCAGCGTTGAGAACCAGGGCCGGCGGTTCTTC.

The chain recombines TRBV6-2 or TRBV6-3 with TRBJ2-1; 7 nucleotides agree with TRBD2. The CDR3 is 17 amino acids. V shed 1 base and J 7 bases; nucleotides not matched to a gene: 13. Germline V gene sequence: CDR1 MNHEY, CDR2 SVGEGT. In DNA form, the CDR3 reads TGTGCCAGCAGTTACTTTGGGGGGAGGGCCTTTGGTAATGAGCAGTTCTTC. Translating gives CASSYFGGRAFGNEQFF.

The chain links TRBV20-1 to TRBJ2-3, with D perhaps assigned TRBD1 or TRBD2 (5 bases each). CDR1 is DFQATT and CDR2 is SNEGSKA in the germline V gene (reference sequence). This CDR3 is built from 15 residues. Trimming cost V 2 bases and J 5 bases, with 17 bases left between them. The CDR3 DNA sequence: TGCAGTGCTAGAAATCCGGGACCAAGTAAAGATACGCAGTATTTT. It translates to CSARNPGPSKDTQYF.

The chain combines TRBV12-3 or TRBV12-4 with TRBJ2-5; 8 positions match TRBD2. This CDR3 is 16 amino acids long. J lost 1 base, V lost 1 base, and 5 bases had no gene match. CDR3 amino acids: CASSLGTSFFQETQYF. The CDR3 DNA sequence: TGTGCCAGCAGTTTAGGGACTAGCTTCTTCCAAGAGACCCAGTACTTC.

The table lists this clonotype with many counts. V and J are TRBV20-1 and TRBJ2-7, with D unresolved. The V gene's germline CDR1 is DFQATT and CDR2 SNEGSKA (reference sequence). Between the trimmed V and J ends, which lost 2 bases and 2 bases, there was a span of 19 bases. CDR3 size: 16 residues. CDR3 nucleotides: TGCAGTGCTAGACCACCCCGCGAGACGGTAGCCTACGAGCAGTACTTC. Protein product: CSARPPRETVAYEQYF.